The 3 T cell receptor beta chains listed next were all sequenced from one sample in a study of T cell responses to AZD1222 COVID-19 vaccine. The assay was immunoSEQ multiplex PCR, and TCRdb's table has in-frame clones only and misses some. The sample lists about 100,000 clones, around nine tenths occurring once. The source was peripheral blood, collected on day 0 of AZD1222 vaccination. Receptors were obtained from an adult in good health.

A few counts support this clone. The rearrangement uses TRBV2 and TRBJ1-5; perhaps TRBD1 as D (5 bases). CDR1 is SNHLY, CDR2 FYNNEI, per germline. V gave up 4 bases and J gave up 1 base, with 11 bases separating them. The CDR3 spans 15 residues. This CDR3 reads CASSAQGRSNQPQHF. The CDR3 DNA follows: TGTGCCAGCAGTGCTCAGGGTAGGAGCAATCAGCCCCAGCATTTT.

The rearrangement uses TRBV6-2 or TRBV6-3 and TRBJ2-4, with D perhaps TRBD1 (6 bases). V gave up 2 bases and J gave up 2 bases, with 10 bases separating them. The CDR3 length is 15 residues. CDR1 is MNHEY and CDR2 is SVGEGT in the germline V gene. CDR3 loop: CASSYRDTTKNIQYF. The CDR3 DNA reads as TGTGCCAGCAGTTACCGGGACACTACCAAAAACATTCAGTACTTC.

The V and J genes are TRBV18 and TRBJ2-7; TRBD1 agrees at 7 bases. J was trimmed by 8 bases and V by 0 bases; bases with no gene match: 7. The germline V gene encodes CDR1 KGHSH and CDR2 LQKENI. This CDR3 has 14 amino acids. CDR3 amino acids: CASSPPGTVGKQYF. CDR3 coding DNA: TGTGCCAGCTCACCACCAGGGACAGTTGGAAAGCAGTACTTC.